This is a list of T cell receptor beta chains from one sample in a study of post-analysis software for immune sequencing data. From the PCR reads, TCRdb called clonotypes with MiXCR, one entry per CDR3 protein. The sample consists of 650,000 to 900,000 distinct CDR3 sequences, roughly 50% of them appearing once. Specimen: blood. These receptors originate from a girl between 5 and 17 years old with multiple sclerosis. The CDR3 runs from the conserved cysteine through the conserved F or W. Fields, in order: clone size, V gene, J gene, D gene, CDR3 protein, CDR3 DNA. A D gene is named only where the DNA matches it firmly. Not all rows give a size; the values are once, few, many and, for expanded clones, a class.

clone size: many; V gene: TRBV6-5; J gene: TRBJ2-3; D gene: TRBD2; CDR3 protein: CASSYSGSTDTQYF; CDR3 DNA: TGTGCCAGCAGTTATAGCGGGAGTACAGATACGCAGTATTTT
clone size: few; V gene: TRBV4-2; J gene: TRBJ1-2; D gene: TRBD1; CDR3 protein: CASSQQTGGNYGYTF; CDR3 DNA: TGTGCCAGCAGCCAACAAACAGGGGGCAACTATGGCTACACCTTC
clone size: few; V gene: TRBV18; J gene: TRBJ2-7; D gene: TRBD2; CDR3 protein: CASSPESGSAYEQYF; CDR3 DNA: TGTGCCAGCTCACCAGAAAGCGGGAGCGCCTACGAGCAGTACTTC
clone size: few; V gene: TRBV24-1; J gene: TRBJ2-7; D gene: TRBD1; CDR3 protein: CATSDAGQASSYEQYF; CDR3 DNA: TGTGCCACCAGTGATGCGGGACAGGCGAGCTCCTACGAGCAGTACTTC
clone size: .; V gene: TRBV28; J gene: TRBJ2-7; D gene: TRBD2; CDR3 protein: CATDPGLAVSYEQYF; CDR3 DNA: TGTGCCACCGATCCGGGACTAGCGGTCTCCTACGAGCAGTACTTC
clone size: .; V gene: TRBV7-3; J gene: TRBJ2-1; D gene: .; CDR3 protein: CASSLGRTSYNEQFF; CDR3 DNA: TGTGCCAGCAGCCTTGGGAGGACGTCCTACAATGAGCAGTTCTTC
clone size: .; V gene: TRBV13; J gene: TRBJ2-1; D gene: TRBD2; CDR3 protein: CASSLAGETFYEQFF; CDR3 DNA: TGTGCCAGCAGCCTAGCGGGAGAAACTTTCTATGAGCAGTTCTTC
clone size: .; V gene: TRBV7-9; J gene: TRBJ1-5; D gene: .; CDR3 protein: CASSPGALAGGNQPQHF; CDR3 DNA: TGTGCCAGCAGCCCAGGGGCCCTCGCGGGTGGCAATCAGCCCCAGCATTTT
clone size: .; V gene: TRBV29-1; J gene: TRBJ2-5; D gene: .; CDR3 protein: CSVDVAPETQYF; CDR3 DNA: TGCAGCGTTGATGTGGCCCCCGAGACCCAGTACTTC
clone size: few; V gene: TRBV4-2; J gene: TRBJ1-2; D gene: .; CDR3 protein: CASSQVIQGEGYTF; CDR3 DNA: TGTGCCAGCAGCCAAGTCATCCAGGGCGAAGGCTACACCTTC
clone size: .; V gene: TRBV20-1; J gene: TRBJ2-5; D gene: TRBD2; CDR3 protein: CSAREVGSGLAGGKTQYF; CDR3 DNA: TGCAGTGCTAGAGAAGTGGGCTCGGGACTAGCGGGAGGGAAGACCCAGTACTTC
clone size: .; V gene: TRBV6-1; J gene: TRBJ1-1; D gene: TRBD1; CDR3 protein: CASRMTGGTEAFF; CDR3 DNA: TGTGCCAGCAGGATGACAGGGGGGACTGAAGCTTTCTTT
clone size: .; V gene: TRBV12-3/TRBV12-4; J gene: TRBJ2-3; D gene: TRBD2; CDR3 protein: CASSPLSSGVRTDTQYF; CDR3 DNA: TGTGCCAGCAGTCCTTTAAGTAGCGGGGTTCGCACAGATACGCAGTATTTT
clone size: few; V gene: TRBV20-1; J gene: TRBJ2-7; D gene: TRBD2; CDR3 protein: CSAPPLAGVLLYEQYF; CDR3 DNA: TGCAGTGCTCCCCCACTAGCGGGGGTCCTCCTCTACGAGCAGTACTTC
clone size: .; V gene: TRBV5-1; J gene: TRBJ2-7; D gene: .; CDR3 protein: CASSPIDPRDYEQYF; CDR3 DNA: TGCGCCAGCAGCCCCATAGACCCGCGGGATTACGAGCAGTACTTC
clone size: few; V gene: TRBV25-1; J gene: TRBJ2-7; D gene: .; CDR3 protein: CASGSLGVPLSEQYF; CDR3 DNA: TGTGCCAGCGGCTCCCTCGGGGTCCCTCTCTCCGAGCAGTACTTC
clone size: few; V gene: TRBV7-9; J gene: TRBJ2-3; D gene: .; CDR3 protein: CASSSRIRDPGTDTQYF; CDR3 DNA: TGTGCCAGCAGCTCACGAATCCGGGACCCAGGGACAGATACGCAGTATTTT
clone size: .; V gene: TRBV27; J gene: TRBJ2-7; D gene: .; CDR3 protein: CASRPNSHEQYF; CDR3 DNA: TGTGCCAGCAGACCCAATTCCCACGAGCAGTACTTC
clone size: .; V gene: TRBV29-1; J gene: TRBJ2-5; D gene: .; CDR3 protein: CSVVPGAGTQDTQYF; CDR3 DNA: TGCAGCGTTGTCCCGGGGGCGGGGACCCAAGATACCCAGTACTTC
clone size: few; V gene: TRBV4-3; J gene: TRBJ2-4; D gene: .; CDR3 protein: CASSQGAQNIQYF; CDR3 DNA: TGCGCCAGCAGCCAAGGAGCCCAAAACATTCAGTACTTC
clone size: .; V gene: TRBV7-9; J gene: TRBJ2-7; D gene: .; CDR3 protein: CASSLVSSATEQYF; CDR3 DNA: TGTGCCAGCAGCTTAGTATCGTCAGCGACCGAGCAGTACTTC
clone size: .; V gene: TRBV20-1; J gene: TRBJ1-5; D gene: .; CDR3 protein: CSARGLMEAANQPQHF; CDR3 DNA: TGCAGTGCTAGAGGGTTAATGGAGGCTGCCAATCAGCCCCAGCATTTT
clone size: .; V gene: TRBV20-1; J gene: TRBJ2-2; D gene: .; CDR3 protein: CSARSRSSRNTGELFF; CDR3 DNA: TGCAGTGCTAGATCTAGATCGTCGCGGAACACCGGGGAGCTGTTTTTT
clone size: few; V gene: TRBV2; J gene: TRBJ2-6; D gene: TRBD1; CDR3 protein: CASRGDRNSGANVLTF; CDR3 DNA: TGTGCCAGCAGGGGGGACAGGAACTCTGGGGCCAACGTCCTGACTTTC
clone size: .; V gene: TRBV7-3; J gene: TRBJ2-3; D gene: .; CDR3 protein: CASSLEVTDTQYF; CDR3 DNA: TGTGCCAGCAGCTTGGAGGTAACAGATACGCAGTATTTT
clone size: .; V gene: TRBV28; J gene: TRBJ2-1; D gene: .; CDR3 protein: CASGGPQQFF; CDR3 DNA: TGTGCCTCCGGCGGGCCTCAGCAGTTCTTC
clone size: few; V gene: TRBV29-1; J gene: TRBJ1-2; D gene: .; CDR3 protein: CSVDDEGYTF; CDR3 DNA: TGCAGCGTTGACGATGAAGGCTACACCTTC
clone size: .; V gene: TRBV27; J gene: TRBJ2-3; D gene: TRBD2; CDR3 protein: CASRDSGGISTDTQYF; CDR3 DNA: TGTGCCAGCAGGGACAGCGGGGGAATTAGCACAGATACGCAGTATTTT
clone size: few; V gene: TRBV29-1; J gene: TRBJ1-6; D gene: .; CDR3 protein: CSVVRVAEGGSPLHF; CDR3 DNA: TGCAGCGTTGTCAGGGTCGCCGAAGGAGGTTCACCCCTCCACTTT
clone size: .; V gene: TRBV9; J gene: TRBJ2-7; D gene: TRBD2; CDR3 protein: CASSLTSEAYEQYF; CDR3 DNA: TGTGCCAGCAGCCTGACTAGCGAAGCCTACGAGCAGTACTTC
clone size: .; V gene: TRBV10-3; J gene: TRBJ1-2; D gene: .; CDR3 protein: CAITKDGHYGYTF; CDR3 DNA: TGTGCCATCACCAAGGACGGTCACTATGGCTACACCTTC
clone size: few; V gene: TRBV7-2; J gene: TRBJ1-6; D gene: .; CDR3 protein: CASSFTGLDNSPLHF; CDR3 DNA: TGTGCCAGCAGCTTTACAGGGCTCGATAATTCACCCCTCCACTTT
clone size: .; V gene: TRBV12-3/TRBV12-4; J gene: TRBJ2-1; D gene: TRBD1; CDR3 protein: CASSLAGQNNEQFF; CDR3 DNA: TGTGCCAGCAGTTTAGCGGGACAGAACAATGAGCAGTTCTTC
clone size: once; V gene: TRBV13; J gene: TRBJ2-5; D gene: .; CDR3 protein: CASSLVQDQETQYF; CDR3 DNA: TGTGCCAGCAGCTTAGTGCAGGACCAAGAGACCCAGTACTTC
clone size: .; V gene: TRBV7-9; J gene: TRBJ1-2; D gene: TRBD1; CDR3 protein: CASSWTTGDRGRGYGYTF; CDR3 DNA: TGTGCCAGCAGCTGGACTACCGGAGACAGGGGGCGCGGCTATGGCTACACCTTC
clone size: few; V gene: TRBV20-1; J gene: TRBJ2-1; D gene: TRBD2; CDR3 protein: CSARPAGAYNEQFF; CDR3 DNA: TGCAGTGCTAGGCCTGCGGGAGCGTACAATGAGCAGTTCTTC
clone size: few; V gene: TRBV9; J gene: TRBJ2-1; D gene: TRBD1; CDR3 protein: CASSPQTTRGEQFF; CDR3 DNA: TGTGCCAGCAGCCCGCAAACGACCAGGGGGGAGCAGTTCTTC
clone size: once; V gene: TRBV29-1; J gene: TRBJ2-2; D gene: TRBD1; CDR3 protein: CSVESDRPTGELFF; CDR3 DNA: TGCAGCGTTGAGTCGGACAGGCCGACCGGGGAGCTGTTTTTT